This TCR beta chain was recorded in a study of vaccination and CD4 T cells after COVID-19. Turning to the study itself: The control cultures got either a CEFX pool, an HIV-1 Nef pool, or no peptide at all. Regarding the study as a whole: In convalescent patients, 304 of 307 vaccine-specific clones were spike mono-reactive.

An Oncomine TCR Beta short-read assay was used to sequence the DNA from cultured CD4+ T cells. Each CDR3 protein is one row after TCRdb ran MiXCR on the PCR reads. The data show about 20,000 distinct CDR3 sequences, 26% seen once. Treatment specified: roughly ten-day PBMC culture with coronavirus spike peptide pools or control peptides (ViraFEST assay). Under the ViraFEST approach, antigen-specific T cells were expanded with peptide pools and TCRs subsequently sequenced. Half the medium was exchanged for fresh IL-2 medium on days 3 and 7. Germline lookup yields CDR1 MNHNS and CDR2 SASEGT. The CDR3 extends over 15 amino acids. Trimming removed 6 bases at V and 2 bases at J, with 17 bases between. This clonotype has only a few counts. Its target is not known.

The chain employs TRBV6-1 and TRBJ2-7, with unresolved D. The source of this sequence is a human donor with COVID-19. Sequenced sample: cultured CD4+ T cells from blood. CDR3 bases: TGTGCCAGCAGACTCGCCCTGGGTCTGGCCTACGAGCAGTACTTC. The encoded protein is CASRLALGLAYEQYF.